This TCR beta chain was profiled in a study of Tregs in tolerant kidney transplant recipients (dated 2019 in TCRdb). At the level of the whole study: Additional Treg samples were obtained from an approximately three-day mixed lymphocyte reaction with belatacept, with some samples followed by a 5-day donor restimulation, before recipient CD4+CD25+CD127- cells were sorted. Antibodies distinguished recipient from donor cells when sorting primary belatacept mixed lymphocyte reaction cultures. TCRbeta sequencing was used in the study to identify donor-specific regulatory T cells before combined kidney and bone marrow transplantation, and the identified cells were then tracked after transplant. Several methods of expanding Tregs specific for an allogeneic donor were compared by TCRbeta repertoire sequencing in 3 healthy controls. The research as a whole found: Biological reproducibility was not directly assessed, although technical replication error appeared to be minimal. Expanding Tregs with activated donor B cells appeared to identify the most biologically relevant and donor-specific TCRbeta repertoire. The study was constrained by small patient numbers, and validation of the findings is required in larger populations and under other immunosuppression protocols.

For TCRbeta CDR3 sequencing, genomic DNA was extracted from sorted cells using the QIAGEN DNeasy Blood and Tissue Kit. High-throughput TCRbeta CDR3 sequencing, including PCR amplification with bias correction and internal controls, was performed commercially through immunoSEQ. The source study handled its data this way. A unique productive TCRbeta sequence was defined by the CDR3 nucleotide sequence when primers matched, and otherwise by the CDR3 amino acid sequence together with the Vbeta and Jbeta genes. A sequence counted as donor-reactive if, in CFSE-low cells, the sequence had a frequency of at least 0.01% and was expanded at least 5-fold compared with unstimulated cells. Repertoire divergence was quantified by Jensen-Shannon divergence calculated from the top 100 TCRbeta sequences ranked by frequency. For samples with multiple sequencing runs, sorting error was corrected separately for each run before the runs were pooled. This immuneACCESS table, as held by TCRdb, lists in-frame sequences with V and J called but not all clones. Of the missing ones, under half trace to an unresolved V gene in checked studies; the others have no known cause. That table gives V, J and clone size, and the DNA gave D and trimming. This sample holds approximately 45,000 clones; 95% were observed only once. The ten largest make up 0.37% of the sample.

The CDR3 numbers 16 residues from cysteine through phenylalanine. Just CDR3 DNA is preserved here, 48 bases in frame from base 1. Trimming removed 2 bases from V and 5 bases from J, leaving 18 bases between the germline ends. CDR1 and CDR2 were assigned from the germline V gene as SGHDN and FVKESK. Worth noting for this clone: No cognate antigen has been identified for it. Base qualities are missing; no much larger clone stands one base away.

Blood from healthy controls was obtained either as purchased buffy coats or from healthy volunteers. Healthy control blood was processed to PBMCs with a Ficoll density gradient and then cryopreserved, whereas patient PBMCs were collected both before and after transplant. The rearrangement combines TRBV14 with TRBJ1-2, with a weak D call of TRBD1 (6 bases match). This sequence was found in a human donor in good health. The sequenced material came from Tregs from blood cultured with allogeneic cells. The CDR3 in this case is CASSQSGGQGRYGYTF. The DNA sequence reads TGTGCCAGCAGCCAATCCGGCGGGCAGGGGCGATATGGCTACACCTTC.